This T cell receptor beta chain is drawn from a study of CD8 T cells in Susac syndrome. This CDR3 has 17 residues. The ends lost 6 bases at V and 6 bases at J; junction bases unmatched: 20. Germline CDR1 reads DFQATT; CDR2 reads SNEGSKA (reference sequence). In the multiple sclerosis control group, patients were treatment-naive and had stable or active relapsing-remitting disease. TEMRA cells were FACS-enriched, while CD8+ and CD4+ T cells were negatively isolated. Random hexamers served to reverse transcribe roughly 0.45 to 1 ug RNA. The method of amplification for TCR beta CDR3 was immunoSEQ multiplex PCR, covering 54 Vbeta and 13 Jbeta. TCRdb reprocessed the immunoSEQ multiplex PCR reads with MiXCR, giving one entry per CDR3 protein. The table has fewer than 350,000 distinct CDR3 sequences, approximately 90% seen once.

The chain has TRBV20-1 and TRBJ2-7; 10 nucleotides agree with TRBD2. The sample comprised CD8+ T cells from PBMCs. The clonotype was recovered from a human donor with multiple sclerosis. The CDR3 loop reads CSAPPGGRLAGELEQYF. CDR3 DNA sequence: TGCAGTGCCCCCCCGGGGGGGCGTCTAGCGGGAGAGCTCGAGCAGTACTTC.